Listed below are T cell receptor beta chains from one sample, sequenced in a study of blood T cell repertoires in COVID-19. Sequencing used immunoSEQ multiplex PCR; TCRdb keeps in-frame clones, though not all of them. Among around 300,000 clones listed, around 83% were seen once. Sequencing input: peripheral blood. These receptors were collected from a man between 25 and 39 years old with active or convalescent COVID-19. Each CDR3 is given with its conserved first and last residue. A D gene is named only where the DNA matches it firmly. Where a row states a size, it is once, few, many or the class of an expanded clone; other rows omit it.

j_call | v_call | d_call | clone_size | cdr3_aa | cdr3_nt
TRBJ1-3 | TRBV5-1 | TRBD1 | - | CASSPTGPPGNTIYF | TGCGCCAGCAGCCCGACAGGGCCCCCTGGAAACACCATATATTTT
TRBJ2-1 | TRBV18 | TRBD2 | - | CASSHPGLAGEDEQFF | TGTGCCAGCTCACATCCGGGACTAGCGGGGGAGGATGAGCAGTTCTTC
TRBJ2-3 | TRBV3-1/TRBV3-2 | TRBD2 | - | CASSLGLAGAGDTQYF | TGTGCCAGCAGCCTGGGACTAGCGGGAGCAGGAGATACGCAGTATTTT
TRBJ1-1 | TRBV9 | - | - | CASSDRNTEAFF | TGTGCCAGCAGCGACAGGAACACTGAAGCTTTCTTT
TRBJ2-1 | TRBV12-3/TRBV12-4 | - | - | CAILLGEIDEQFF | TGTGCCATCCTACTAGGAGAAATTGATGAGCAGTTCTTC
TRBJ2-6 | TRBV18 | TRBD2 | - | CASSKNSGRSSGANVLTF | TGTGCCAGCTCAAAAAATAGCGGGAGGTCCTCTGGGGCCAACGTCCTGACTTTC
TRBJ2-2 | TRBV30 | - | - | CAWSGLGAATGELFF | TGTGCCTGGAGTGGTTTGGGGGCGGCAACCGGGGAGCTGTTTTTT
TRBJ1-1 | TRBV11-2 | TRBD1 | - | CASSETGNWEAFF | TGTGCCAGCAGTGAGACAGGGAATTGGGAAGCTTTCTTT
TRBJ2-2 | TRBV19 | TRBD2 | - | CASNSLAGITGELFF | TGTGCCAGTAATTCCCTAGCGGGAATCACCGGGGAGCTGTTTTTT
TRBJ2-5 | TRBV4-3 | - | once | CASSQDIRGWGQETQYF | TGCGCCAGCAGCCAAGATATCCGGGGGTGGGGCCAAGAGACCCAGTACTTC
TRBJ1-1 | TRBV5-1 | - | - | CASSLASGVDTEAFF | TGCGCCAGCAGCTTAGCTTCCGGAGTGGACACTGAAGCTTTCTTT
TRBJ2-7 | TRBV5-1 | TRBD2 | - | CASSFQTSESLSYEQYF | TGCGCCAGCAGCTTCCAGACTAGCGAAAGCCTCTCCTACGAGCAGTACTTC
TRBJ1-2 | TRBV11-3 | - | - | CASSLRGVEGYTF | TGTGCCAGCAGCCTAAGGGGTGTAGAGGGCTACACCTTC
TRBJ1-1 | TRBV7-9 | - | - | CASSPRSSGGNTEAFF | TGTGCCAGCAGTCCCAGATCCTCAGGAGGGAACACTGAAGCTTTCTTT
TRBJ1-1 | TRBV28 | TRBD1 | once | CASSLYRGRGEAFF | TGTGCCAGCAGTTTGTATAGGGGGCGCGGGGAAGCTTTCTTT
TRBJ1-2 | TRBV5-5 | - | - | CASSKAQQGSYGYTF | TGTGCCAGCAGCAAAGCACAACAGGGAAGTTATGGCTACACCTTC
TRBJ1-4 | TRBV15 | - | - | CATSRDQGEKLFF | TGTGCCACCAGCAGAGATCAGGGCGAAAAACTGTTTTTT
TRBJ2-1 | TRBV24-1 | - | - | CATSERYDRSNEQFF | TGTGCCACCAGTGAGCGGTACGATAGGAGCAATGAGCAGTTCTTC
TRBJ2-1 | TRBV7-9 | TRBD1 | - | CASSYSTGAYNEQFF | TGTGCCAGCAGCTACTCGACAGGGGCCTACAATGAGCAGTTCTTC
TRBJ1-2 | TRBV7-2 | - | - | CASSLEYSLIYGYTF | TGTGCCAGCAGCTTAGAATACAGTTTAATCTATGGCTACACCTTC
TRBJ2-5 | TRBV9 | TRBD2 | - | CASSGTSGRETQYF | TGTGCCAGCAGCGGGACTAGCGGGAGAGAGACCCAGTACTTC
TRBJ2-3 | TRBV5-1 | TRBD2 | - | CASSPRGGNTDTQYF | TGCGCCAGCAGCCCACGGGGGGGCAACACAGATACGCAGTATTTT